This T cell receptor (beta chain) was sequenced during a study of shared clonotypes between healthy human individuals. Notes on the study in general: Generally, naive subsets came out with larger estimated richness than memory subsets. Clonotype sharing among donors was thought likely to change with sequencing depth.

In replicate PCRs of sorted subsets, roughly 200 ng DNA, approximately 32,000 T cell genomes, was used. The data were produced by immunoSEQ multiplex PCR, yet TCRdb's version contains in-frame clones alone and is incomplete. The sample has a few million clones; more than 80% are singletons. Investigators divided CD4+ cells into CD45RA+ naive and CD45RA-negative memory subsets. As to this clone: Its antigen remains unidentified.

The junction had 7 bases not matched to a gene; V was cut back by 6 bases and J by 2 bases. The CDR3 extends over 14 amino acids. Per germline, CDR1 MNHEY and CDR2 SVGAGI. The sequencing sample was made of naive CD4+ T cells sorted from blood. Regarding subset: CD45RA+ positively selected. The TCR originated in a man between 18 and 35 years old in good health. The gene calls are TRBV6-5 and TRBJ2-7; 7 bases match TRBD1. CDR3 nucleotide sequence: TGTGCCAGCAGCCGGGGACAGCCGGCCTACGAGCAGTACTTC. Its translation is CASSRGQPAYEQYF.